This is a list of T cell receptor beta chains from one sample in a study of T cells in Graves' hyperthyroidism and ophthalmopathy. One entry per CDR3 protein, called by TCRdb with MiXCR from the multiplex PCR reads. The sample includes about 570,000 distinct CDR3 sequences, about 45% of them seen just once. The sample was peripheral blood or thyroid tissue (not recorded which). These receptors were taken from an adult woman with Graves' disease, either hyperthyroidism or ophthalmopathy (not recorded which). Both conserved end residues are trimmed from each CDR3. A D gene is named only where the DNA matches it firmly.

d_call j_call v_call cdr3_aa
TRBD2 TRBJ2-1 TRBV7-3 ASSSPLAGRDEQF
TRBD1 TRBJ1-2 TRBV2 ASTIGQAYGYT
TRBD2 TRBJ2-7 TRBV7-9 ASSSGTSGRDEQY
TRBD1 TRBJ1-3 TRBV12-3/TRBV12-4 ASSPTWTGEGNTIY
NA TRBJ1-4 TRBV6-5 ASSPGHINEKLF
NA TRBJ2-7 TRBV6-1 ASSEGRLRSSYEQY
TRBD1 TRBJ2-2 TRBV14 ASSPYGGQAYTGELF
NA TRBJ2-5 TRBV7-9 ASSQAAQY
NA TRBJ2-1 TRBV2 ASTGTADGEQF
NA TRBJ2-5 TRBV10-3 AIRGETSIETQY
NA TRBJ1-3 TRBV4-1 ASSQGFTGNTIY
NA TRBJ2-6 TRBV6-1 ASSAAIRANVLT
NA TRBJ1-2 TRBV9 ASSDRAGYGYT
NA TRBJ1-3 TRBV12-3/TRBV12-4 AGSSGTFSGNTIY
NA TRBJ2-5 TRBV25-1 ASERGQTQY
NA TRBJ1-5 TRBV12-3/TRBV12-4 ASSFGGSQH
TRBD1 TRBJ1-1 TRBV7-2 ASSKGTGSTEAF
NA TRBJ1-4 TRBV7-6 ASSLAPGRTNEKLF
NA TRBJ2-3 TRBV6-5 ASSPGAGFDTQY
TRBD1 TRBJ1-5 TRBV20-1 SAGETGDQPQH
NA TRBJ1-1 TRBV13 ASNVGLRNTEAF
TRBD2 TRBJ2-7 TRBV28 ASSSGGLGRR
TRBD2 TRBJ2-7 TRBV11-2 ASSSLRASGRSYEQY
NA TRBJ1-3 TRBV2 ASSGRGFNSGNTIY
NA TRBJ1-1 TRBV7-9 ASSLVTDPLRVPEAF
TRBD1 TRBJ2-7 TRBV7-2 ASSHTTGLEQY
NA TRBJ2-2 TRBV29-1 SVLGGGELF
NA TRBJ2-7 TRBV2 ASSDDTLSYEQY
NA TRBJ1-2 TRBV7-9 ASSPDSDYGYT